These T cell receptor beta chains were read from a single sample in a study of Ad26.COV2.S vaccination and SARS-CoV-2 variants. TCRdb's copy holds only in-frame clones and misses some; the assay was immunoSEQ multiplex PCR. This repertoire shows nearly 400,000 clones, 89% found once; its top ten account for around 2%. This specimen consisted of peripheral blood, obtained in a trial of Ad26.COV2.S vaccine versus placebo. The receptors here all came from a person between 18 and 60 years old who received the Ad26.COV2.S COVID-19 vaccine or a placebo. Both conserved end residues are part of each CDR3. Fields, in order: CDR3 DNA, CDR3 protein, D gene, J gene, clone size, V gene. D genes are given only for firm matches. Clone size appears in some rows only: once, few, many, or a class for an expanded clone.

cdr3_nt: TGTGCCAGCAAAATACAGGAGAGGGCGAGGGAGACCCAGTACTTC
cdr3_aa: CASKIQERARETQYF
d_call: -
j_call: TRBJ2-5
clone_size: -
v_call: TRBV6-6

cdr3_nt: TGTGCCAGCAGTTTTTCAGGGTACGAGCAGTACTTC
cdr3_aa: CASSFSGYEQYF
d_call: -
j_call: TRBJ2-7
clone_size: -
v_call: TRBV6-2/TRBV6-3

cdr3_nt: TGTGCCAGCAGCTCTGTAGAACAGGGAAGCTACGAGCAGTACTTC
cdr3_aa: CASSSVEQGSYEQYF
d_call: -
j_call: TRBJ2-7
clone_size: -
v_call: TRBV11-3

cdr3_nt: TGTGCCAGTAGTCCCTGGGGACAGGGAAGAACCAACACTGAAGCTTTCTTT
cdr3_aa: CASSPWGQGRTNTEAFF
d_call: TRBD1
j_call: TRBJ1-1
clone_size: -
v_call: TRBV19

cdr3_nt: TGTGCCAGCAGCTCCTCAAGGGGGAAAAGCTCTGGGGCCAACGTCCTGACTTTC
cdr3_aa: CASSSSRGKSSGANVLTF
d_call: -
j_call: TRBJ2-6
clone_size: -
v_call: TRBV13

cdr3_nt: TGTGCCAGCAGCCCAACGCCCGGCAATAACTATGGCTACACCTTC
cdr3_aa: CASSPTPGNNYGYTF
d_call: -
j_call: TRBJ1-2
clone_size: -
v_call: TRBV7-2

cdr3_nt: TGTGCCAGCAGCGAGGGACAGGGACGGAATGAAAAACTGTTTTTT
cdr3_aa: CASSEGQGRNEKLFF
d_call: TRBD1
j_call: TRBJ1-4
clone_size: -
v_call: TRBV7-9

cdr3_nt: TGTGCCAGCAGCTTAAATGTGGGGGGGACTGAAGCTTTCTTT
cdr3_aa: CASSLNVGGTEAFF
d_call: -
j_call: TRBJ1-1
clone_size: few
v_call: TRBV11-1

cdr3_nt: TGTGCCTGGACCGACGAGGACAGGGAGGTGAATTCACCCCTCCACTTT
cdr3_aa: CAWTDEDREVNSPLHF
d_call: TRBD1
j_call: TRBJ1-6
clone_size: -
v_call: TRBV30

cdr3_nt: TGTGCCAGCGGGGGTCATTCGGGCGAGCAGTACTTC
cdr3_aa: CASGGHSGEQYF
d_call: -
j_call: TRBJ2-7
clone_size: -
v_call: TRBV2

cdr3_nt: TGTGCCAGCAGCCAAGGGTCGGGCCCGAGCTCCTACGAGCAGTACTTC
cdr3_aa: CASSQGSGPSSYEQYF
d_call: -
j_call: TRBJ2-7
clone_size: -
v_call: TRBV3-1/TRBV3-2

cdr3_nt: TGTGCCAGCAGCCCTCTCGGGACAGGGCGCACAGATACGCAGTATTTT
cdr3_aa: CASSPLGTGRTDTQYF
d_call: TRBD1
j_call: TRBJ2-3
clone_size: -
v_call: TRBV6-2/TRBV6-3

cdr3_nt: TGTGCCAGCAGCCTTGACAACTACGAGCAGTACTTC
cdr3_aa: CASSLDNYEQYF
d_call: -
j_call: TRBJ2-7
clone_size: few
v_call: TRBV5-4

cdr3_nt: TGTGCCAGCACCCTGGACAGGCCGAGGGAGGGAACTGAAGCTTTCTTT
cdr3_aa: CASTLDRPREGTEAFF
d_call: TRBD1
j_call: TRBJ1-1
clone_size: -
v_call: TRBV6-6

cdr3_nt: TGTGCCAGCAGTTTAGTCCACAGCAGAACTAATGAAAAACTGTTTTTT
cdr3_aa: CASSLVHSRTNEKLFF
d_call: -
j_call: TRBJ1-4
clone_size: -
v_call: TRBV28

cdr3_nt: TGTGCCAGCTTGCGGGGGGCTGGGGGCTACGAGCAGTACTTC
cdr3_aa: CASLRGAGGYEQYF
d_call: TRBD2
j_call: TRBJ2-7
clone_size: -
v_call: TRBV28

cdr3_nt: TGTGCCAGCAGCCAACACCTACAGGGGGCTGGTTCACCCCTCCACTTT
cdr3_aa: CASSQHLQGAGSPLHF
d_call: TRBD1
j_call: TRBJ1-6
clone_size: -
v_call: TRBV3-1/TRBV3-2

cdr3_nt: TGTGCCTGGATGAGGGACAGGGATAATTCACCCCTCCACTTT
cdr3_aa: CAWMRDRDNSPLHF
d_call: TRBD1
j_call: TRBJ1-6
clone_size: few
v_call: TRBV30

cdr3_nt: TGTGCCAGCAGCAACCGACAGGGCAACACCGGGGAGCTGTTTTTT
cdr3_aa: CASSNRQGNTGELFF
d_call: TRBD1
j_call: TRBJ2-2
clone_size: -
v_call: TRBV6-5

cdr3_nt: TGTGCCAGCAGCCCGGGACTTACCCCCACCTACGAGCAGTACTTC
cdr3_aa: CASSPGLTPTYEQYF
d_call: -
j_call: TRBJ2-7
clone_size: once
v_call: TRBV7-2

cdr3_nt: TGTGCCAGCAGAGGTGACAGGGGCCACTATGGCTACACCTTC
cdr3_aa: CASRGDRGHYGYTF
d_call: TRBD1
j_call: TRBJ1-2
clone_size: -
v_call: TRBV2

cdr3_nt: TGTGCCAGTAGTATGAGGTTTCTCGGAGGAACCGGGGAGCTGTTTTTT
cdr3_aa: CASSMRFLGGTGELFF
d_call: -
j_call: TRBJ2-2
clone_size: -
v_call: TRBV19

cdr3_nt: TGTGCCAGCAGCTCGGGACCGGGCACCCTCCACTTT
cdr3_aa: CASSSGPGTLHF
d_call: -
j_call: TRBJ1-6
clone_size: once
v_call: TRBV7-8

cdr3_nt: TGTGCCAGCAGCTTAGGGACTAGCGGATACACAGATACGCAGTATTTT
cdr3_aa: CASSLGTSGYTDTQYF
d_call: TRBD2
j_call: TRBJ2-3
clone_size: -
v_call: TRBV7-9

cdr3_nt: TGTGCCAGCAGAGGGACGGCTAATCAGCCCCAGCATTTT
cdr3_aa: CASRGTANQPQHF
d_call: -
j_call: TRBJ1-5
clone_size: -
v_call: TRBV6-5

cdr3_nt: TGTGCCAGCAGCGTCTCGACCCAATTTGACACTGAAGCTTTCTTT
cdr3_aa: CASSVSTQFDTEAFF
d_call: -
j_call: TRBJ1-1
clone_size: -
v_call: TRBV9

cdr3_nt: TGCGCCAGCTCTTGGGGACAGAGTTACGAGCAGTACTTC
cdr3_aa: CASSWGQSYEQYF
d_call: TRBD1
j_call: TRBJ2-7
clone_size: -
v_call: TRBV10-2

cdr3_nt: TGTGCCAGCAGCCAAGAGGGCTCGGATGAGCAGTTCTTC
cdr3_aa: CASSQEGSDEQFF
d_call: -
j_call: TRBJ2-1
clone_size: -
v_call: TRBV14

cdr3_nt: TGTGCCAGCAGCTACTCCCTCACAGGGAACACTGAAGCTTTCTTT
cdr3_aa: CASSYSLTGNTEAFF
d_call: -
j_call: TRBJ1-1
clone_size: -
v_call: TRBV3-1/TRBV3-2

cdr3_nt: TGTGCCAGCAGCGTAGCCGGTAATAGCGGCTTCTACGAGCAGTACTTC
cdr3_aa: CASSVAGNSGFYEQYF
d_call: -
j_call: TRBJ2-7
clone_size: once
v_call: TRBV9

cdr3_nt: TGTGCCAGCAGCTTAGCGGGAGCAGAGACCCAGTACTTC
cdr3_aa: CASSLAGAETQYF
d_call: -
j_call: TRBJ2-5
clone_size: -
v_call: TRBV7-8

cdr3_nt: TGTGCCAGCAGCCTTGGGAATTTTTACGAGCAGTACTTC
cdr3_aa: CASSLGNFYEQYF
d_call: -
j_call: TRBJ2-7
clone_size: -
v_call: TRBV28

cdr3_nt: TGCGCCAGCAGCCGGGGACTAGGTCGAGAGACCCAGTACTTC
cdr3_aa: CASSRGLGRETQYF
d_call: TRBD2
j_call: TRBJ2-5
clone_size: -
v_call: TRBV4-1

cdr3_nt: TGTGCCAGCAGCGCTGGCTACGAGCAGTACTTC
cdr3_aa: CASSAGYEQYF
d_call: -
j_call: TRBJ2-7
clone_size: -
v_call: TRBV9

cdr3_nt: TGTGCCACCAGCAGGGACAGGGCGGGAGAGCAGTACTTC
cdr3_aa: CATSRDRAGEQYF
d_call: TRBD1
j_call: TRBJ2-7
clone_size: -
v_call: TRBV15

cdr3_nt: TGTGCCAGCAGCCGGGACACCTATGGCTACACCTTC
cdr3_aa: CASSRDTYGYTF
d_call: -
j_call: TRBJ1-2
clone_size: -
v_call: TRBV12-3/TRBV12-4

cdr3_nt: TGTGCCAGCAGCCAAACTAGCGGGGGCTCCTACGAGCAGTACTTC
cdr3_aa: CASSQTSGGSYEQYF
d_call: TRBD2
j_call: TRBJ2-7
clone_size: -
v_call: TRBV7-8

cdr3_nt: TGTGCCAGCAGCTTGGAAAGGGTGACTGAAGCTTTCTTT
cdr3_aa: CASSLERVTEAFF
d_call: -
j_call: TRBJ1-1
clone_size: -
v_call: TRBV5-4

cdr3_nt: TGTGCCAGCAGTCGAGGCCTCCGCGAGCAGTACTTC
cdr3_aa: CASSRGLREQYF
d_call: -
j_call: TRBJ2-7
clone_size: -
v_call: TRBV7-2

cdr3_nt: TGTGCCAGTAGTATACGGTTAGGGAATCAGCCCCAGCATTTT
cdr3_aa: CASSIRLGNQPQHF
d_call: -
j_call: TRBJ1-5
clone_size: -
v_call: TRBV19

cdr3_nt: TGTGCCTGGGGAAAAAGGGGTCATAACTATGGCTACACCTTC
cdr3_aa: CAWGKRGHNYGYTF
d_call: -
j_call: TRBJ1-2
clone_size: -
v_call: TRBV30

cdr3_nt: TGCGCCAGCAGCTATGACAGGGGTGGCACTGAAGCTTTCTTT
cdr3_aa: CASSYDRGGTEAFF
d_call: TRBD1
j_call: TRBJ1-1
clone_size: -
v_call: TRBV5-1

cdr3_nt: TGTGCCAGCAGCTTCCGGGACAGGGGTCGAAATGAGCAGTTCTTC
cdr3_aa: CASSFRDRGRNEQFF
d_call: TRBD1
j_call: TRBJ2-1
clone_size: -
v_call: TRBV11-3

cdr3_nt: TGTGCCTGGAGTGTGGGTAGCGGCTACACCTTC
cdr3_aa: CAWSVGSGYTF
d_call: -
j_call: TRBJ1-2
clone_size: -
v_call: TRBV30

cdr3_nt: TGTGCCAGCAGCTTGGCCCCAGACTCTGGAAACACCATATATTTT
cdr3_aa: CASSLAPDSGNTIYF
d_call: -
j_call: TRBJ1-3
clone_size: few
v_call: TRBV5-4

cdr3_nt: TGTGCCAGCAGCGTAGGTAGCGGGAGGGCCAAAGATACGCAGTATTTT
cdr3_aa: CASSVGSGRAKDTQYF
d_call: TRBD2
j_call: TRBJ2-3
clone_size: -
v_call: TRBV9

cdr3_nt: TGTGCCAGCAGCGAAGGTGGTGGTAGCGGGACCAACAGGGAGCAGTTCTTC
cdr3_aa: CASSEGGGSGTNREQFF
d_call: TRBD2
j_call: TRBJ2-1
clone_size: once
v_call: TRBV25-1

cdr3_nt: TGTGCCACCAGTGATACCGGGACAGGGGTTCCCGGGGAGCTGTTTTTT
cdr3_aa: CATSDTGTGVPGELFF
d_call: TRBD1
j_call: TRBJ2-2
clone_size: -
v_call: TRBV24-1

cdr3_nt: TGTGCCAGCAGAGGGACATACCTCTACACCTTC
cdr3_aa: CASRGTYLYTF
d_call: -
j_call: TRBJ1-2
clone_size: -
v_call: TRBV27

cdr3_nt: TGTGCCAGCTCACCACCGGCGAGGGGGGCAACCACCGGGGAGCTGTTTTTT
cdr3_aa: CASSPPARGATTGELFF
d_call: -
j_call: TRBJ2-2
clone_size: -
v_call: TRBV18

cdr3_nt: TGTGCCAGCAGCCCCATGGGCCGGCTAGCGGGAGGTTTGGGCGATGAGCAGTTCTTC
cdr3_aa: CASSPMGRLAGGLGDEQFF
d_call: TRBD2
j_call: TRBJ2-1
clone_size: once
v_call: TRBV9

cdr3_nt: TGTGCCAGCGGCGGGGCTAGCGGTATCTCCTACGAGCAGTACTTC
cdr3_aa: CASGGASGISYEQYF
d_call: TRBD2
j_call: TRBJ2-7
clone_size: -
v_call: TRBV3-1/TRBV3-2

cdr3_nt: TGCGCCAGCAGCTTGGCCTACGGGACACTTTATGGCTACACCTTC
cdr3_aa: CASSLAYGTLYGYTF
d_call: -
j_call: TRBJ1-2
clone_size: -
v_call: TRBV5-1

cdr3_nt: TGTGCCTCGTGGAGGGTAGGGACCGGGGAGCTGTTTTTT
cdr3_aa: CASWRVGTGELFF
d_call: -
j_call: TRBJ2-2
clone_size: -
v_call: TRBV30

cdr3_nt: TGTGCCAGCCGCCCGAAACTCGGCTACACCTTC
cdr3_aa: CASRPKLGYTF
d_call: -
j_call: TRBJ1-2
clone_size: -
v_call: TRBV28

cdr3_nt: TGTGCCAGCCGCCGGGGAGAGACCCAGTACTTC
cdr3_aa: CASRRGETQYF
d_call: -
j_call: TRBJ2-5
clone_size: -
v_call: TRBV12-3/TRBV12-4

cdr3_nt: TGCGCCAGCAGCTTGTCCGGGACTTCGGACGGGGAGCTGTTTTTT
cdr3_aa: CASSLSGTSDGELFF
d_call: -
j_call: TRBJ2-2
clone_size: -
v_call: TRBV5-1